These 27 T cell receptor beta chains originate from one sample sequenced in a study of cytomegalovirus exposure and HLA in healthy donors. Primers: 60 Vbeta forward and 13 Jbeta reverse. The protocol was immunoSEQ multiplex PCR, while the TCRdb copy is restricted to in-frame clones and leaves out a portion. Of about 210,000 clones listed, about 76% were seen once; the top ten hold approximately 0.39%. The sample taken for sequencing was PBMCs. These receptors were obtained from a male donor in good health and CMV-seropositive.

Concerning this clone itself: One end of the junction is discordant with germline, which a read error may explain. The chain links TRBV7-9 to TRBJ2-1, with TRBD2 identical over 7 bases. CDR1 and CDR2 (germline): SEHNR, FQNEAQ (reference sequence). CDR3 size: 14 residues. Written as DNA, the CDR3 is TGTGCCAGCAGCTTCCCTGGACTAGACAAAGAGCAGTTCTTC. It specifies CASSFPGLDKEQFF.

The chain links TRBV5-1 to TRBJ1-6; maybe TRBD1 (6 bases). Germline V gene lookup returns CDR1 SGHRS and CDR2 YFSETQ. Deletions cut 4 bases from V and 9 bases from J, with 17 bases between. The CDR3 is made up of 15 amino acids. CDR3 sequence: CASSPGQPGGSPLHF. CDR3 sequence (DNA): TGCGCCAGCAGCCCTGGACAGCCGGGGGGTTCACCCCTCCACTTT. The whole variable domain, filled in from reference TRBV5-1 and TRBJ1-6, reads KAGVTQTPRYLIKTRGQQVTLSCSPISGHRSVSWYQQTPGQGLQFLFEYFSETQRNKGNFPGRFSGRQFSNSRSEMNVSTLELGDSALYLCASSPGQPGGSPLHFGNGTRLTVT.

This sequence joins TRBV27 and TRBJ1-1; no clear D gene. CDR1 is MNHEY and CDR2 is SMNVEV in the germline V gene (reference sequence). Trimming removed 7 bases at V and 1 base at J, with 10 bases between. This CDR3 is 13 amino acids long. In nucleotides, the CDR3 is TGTGCCAGCACCACATACAGGAACACTGAAGCTTTCTTT. Protein product: CASTTYRNTEAFF.

This chain uses TRBV28 with TRBJ1-2; D possibly corresponds to TRBD1 (5 bases). The CDR3 loop spans 11 amino acids. Trimming left V 6 bases short and J 8 bases short, with 10 bases between. The V gene's germline CDR1 is MDHEN and CDR2 SYDVKM. CDR3 DNA: TGTGCCAGCAGAGAGGAGGGGGGCTACACCTTC. It specifies CASREEGGYTF.

V gene TRBV27 combines with J gene TRBJ2-7, with TRBD2 matching over 8 bases. Germline CDR1 is MNHEY and CDR2 is SMNVEV (reference sequence). The CDR3 totals 15 residues. With V trimmed by 4 bases and J by 2 bases, 7 bases remained unmatched. The CDR3 nucleotides are TGTGCCAGCAGTTCCGGACTAGCCGGCGCCTACGAGCAGTACTTC. Amino acid sequence: CASSSGLAGAYEQYF.

The genes are TRBV6-4 and TRBJ2-2; 8 bases match TRBD1. CDR3 length: 14 residues. Trimming removed 10 bases from V and 8 bases from J; junction bases left unmatched: 12. Germline V lookup: CDR1 MRHNA, CDR2 SNTAGT. In nucleotides, the CDR3 is TGTGCCATCCCAAATCAGGGGGCCTCAGGGGAGCTGTTTTTT. Amino acid sequence: CAIPNQGASGELFF.

V gene TRBV6-1 combines with J gene TRBJ1-5, with TRBD1 matching 7 bases. CDR1 is MNHNS and CDR2 is SASEGT in the germline V gene. Trimming removed 6 bases from V and 5 bases from J; junction bases left unmatched: 10. The CDR3 loop spans 15 amino acids. The CDR3 sequence is CASRETGKGDQPQHF. Written as DNA, the CDR3 is TGTGCCAGCAGGGAGACAGGGAAAGGAGATCAGCCCCAGCATTTT.

V is TRBV7-8 and J is TRBJ2-4; no clear D. V lost 3 bases, J lost 0 bases, and 3 bases lay in between. The germline CDR1 and CDR2 sequences are SGHVS and FQNEAQ. The CDR3 covers 13 residues. The CDR3 coding sequence is TGTGCCAGCAGCTTTATAGCCAAAAACATTCAGTACTTC. Its translation is CASSFIAKNIQYF.

The chain employs TRBV13 and TRBJ2-7; TRBD2 aligns across 9 bases. Germline V gene sequence: CDR1 PRHDT, CDR2 FYEKMQ (reference sequence). The CDR3 is 16 amino acids. The trim removed 5 bases at V and 1 base at J, leaving 9 bases unmatched. Here the CDR3 DNA reads TGTGCCAGCAGCGGGAATAGCGGGAGCAAGTCCTACGAGCAGTACTTC. Its translation: CASSGNSGSKSYEQYF. The variable domain in full, completed from reference TRBV13 and TRBJ2-7, reads AAGVIQSPRHLIKEKRETATLKCYPIPRHDTVYWYQQGPGQDPQFLISFYEKMQSDKGSIPDRFSAQQFSDYHSELNMSSLELGDSALYFCASSGNSGSKSYEQYFGPGTRLTVT.

This clone showed up just once. V is TRBV4-3 and J is TRBJ2-5, with D possibly TRBD2 on 5 matching bases. Matching the DNA end better, TRBJ2-7 makes the J call doubtful. The CDR3 has 14 amino acids. The germline CDR1 and CDR2 sequences are LGHNA and YSLEER. CDR3 protein: CASSQVLAPYEQYF. As DNA, the CDR3 is TGCGCCAGCAGCCAAGTTCTAGCACCCTACGAGCAGTACTTC.

CDR3 sequence (DNA): TGTGCCAGCAGCCCTCAAACAGGGGGCGGGATCGAGCAGTACTTC. Protein sequence: CASSPQTGGGIEQYF. The chain recombines TRBV7-9 with TRBJ2-7, with 9 bases lining up with TRBD1. The CDR3 loop spans 15 amino acids. The germline V gene has CDR1 SEHNR and CDR2 FQNEAQ (reference sequence). V shed 5 bases, J shed 6 bases, and the junction held 11 bases outside the gene matches.

The chain recombines TRBV5-6 with TRBJ2-5; D is possibly TRBD1 (6 bases). V shed 2 bases and J shed 2 bases, with 16 bases lying between them. The CDR3 contains 16 residues. Germline CDR1 SGHDT, CDR2 YYEEEE. The CDR3, as DNA: TGTGCCAGCAGCTTCGGTATACAGGGTAGGCAAGAGACCCAGTACTTC. It encodes CASSFGIQGRQETQYF.

This clone was observed a handful of times. The genes are TRBV27 and TRBJ2-2; tentatively, D is TRBD1 (5 bases). CDR1 and CDR2 from the germline V gene are MNHEY and SMNVEV (reference sequence). The CDR3 runs 15 residues. The germline V and J ends were trimmed by 8 bases and 4 bases, with 17 bases remaining between them. The CDR3 sequence is CASGLAPRGTGELFF. The CDR3 DNA follows: TGTGCCAGCGGCCTGGCTCCTAGGGGCACCGGGGAGCTGTTTTTT.

The genes are TRBV5-8 and TRBJ2-7, with 11 bases aligning to TRBD2. V gave up 0 bases and J gave up 0 bases; unmatched junction bases: 5. CDR3 size: 17 residues. From germline, CDR1 is SGHTS and CDR2 YDEGEE. The chain's CDR3 is CASSLVAGGAYSYEQYF. As DNA, the CDR3 is TGTGCCAGCAGCTTGGTAGCGGGGGGGGCCTACTCCTACGAGCAGTACTTC.

The chain is built from TRBV6-5 and TRBJ1-2; perhaps TRBD1 as D (5 bases). Germline values: CDR1 MNHEY, CDR2 SVGAGI. The ends were cut back, 6 bases at V and 4 bases at J, with 12 bases in the middle. The CDR3 sequence is 13 residues long. CDR3 loop: CASRRRQTYGYTF. The CDR3 coding sequence is TGTGCCAGCAGGCGAAGACAGACCTATGGCTACACCTTC.

This clone was seen a handful of times. J is TRBJ1-5 and V is TRBV18; D gene unclear. CDR1 KGHSH and CDR2 LQKENI come from the germline V gene. The V and J ends lost 3 bases and 4 bases respectively, with 7 bases between them. The CDR3 covers 13 residues. Here the CDR3 reads CASSPHENQPQHF. The CDR3 region has the DNA TGTGCCAGCTCACCCCATGAGAATCAGCCCCAGCATTTT.

The chain couples TRBV14 to TRBJ1-1; D uncertain. Germline CDR1 reads SGHDN; CDR2 reads FVKESK. V lost 1 base and J 7 bases, leaving 10 bases between the germline ends. The CDR3 has 13 amino acids. DNA of the CDR3: TGTGCCAGCAGCCAAGGCGAGCGGGTTGAAGCTTTCTTT. This encodes CASSQGERVEAFF.

This chain joins TRBV21-1 and TRBJ2-3; the table's D call, TRBD1, has no DNA check behind it. TRBV21-1 corresponds to a pseudogene. This CDR3 is built from 20 residues. The CDR3 nucleotides are TGTGCCAGCAGCAAAGTGGGTGCACAGGCCCTCGGGCTGACGACAGATACGCAGTATTTT. Translated: CASSKVGAQALGLTTDTQYF.

J is TRBJ1-2 and V is TRBV28, with 10 positions matching TRBD1. Germline V CDR1 and CDR2: MDHEN, SYDVKM. This CDR3 is built from 16 residues. With 6 bases clipped from V and 0 bases from J, the junction kept 7 bases outside the gene matches. CDR3 protein: CASRLGQGRTNYGYTF. CDR3 DNA sequence: TGTGCCAGCAGATTGGGACAGGGGAGGACTAACTATGGCTACACCTTC.

This chain uses TRBV5-1 with TRBJ2-4, with 8 positions matching TRBD1. The V and J ends lost 6 bases and 10 bases, in that order; junction bases with no gene match: 12. In germline, CDR1 is SGHRS, CDR2 YFSETQ. The CDR3 is 14 amino acids. DNA of the CDR3: TGCGCCAGCAACGAGGACAGGGACTCGAGAATTCAGTACTTC. Encoded protein: CASNEDRDSRIQYF.

This clone came up once. This chain links TRBV30 with TRBJ2-3; 14 bases align to TRBD2. This CDR3 spans 16 amino acids. V dropped 1 base and J dropped 4; count of bases not matched to a gene: 4. From germline, CDR1 is GTSNPN and CDR2 SVGIG (reference sequence). The CDR3 sequence is CAWSAGTSGSSDTQYF. The DNA for the CDR3 is TGTGCCTGGAGTGCCGGGACTAGCGGGAGTTCAGATACGCAGTATTTT.

In this sample, this clone turned up once. This chain joins TRBV5-4 and TRBJ1-5, with 10 bases that match TRBD1. The trim removed 5 bases at V and 0 bases at J, leaving 8 bases unmatched. This CDR3 is built from 17 residues. Germline assignment: CDR1 SGHNT and CDR2 YYREEE (reference sequence). As DNA, the CDR3 is TGTGCCAGCAGTCTGGACAGGGGGTTTAATAGCAATCAGCCCCAGCATTTT. Protein product: CASSLDRGFNSNQPQHF.

The gene calls are TRBV9 and TRBJ2-3; 8 bases fit TRBD1. V gave up 4 bases and J gave up 5 bases; unmatched junction bases: 6. The CDR3 spans 14 residues. CDR1 and CDR2 from the germline V gene are SGDLS and YYNGEE. CDR3 nucleotide sequence: TGTGCCAGCAGCTCGACAGGGGAGAGAGATACGCAGTATTTT. This translates into CASSSTGERDTQYF.

The rearrangement links TRBV6-6 to TRBJ2-1, with D possibly TRBD2 on 6 matching bases. Germline CDR1 MNHNY, CDR2 SVGAGI (reference sequence). This CDR3 region has 13 residues. Trimming cost V 0 bases and J 10 bases, with 10 bases left between them. CDR3: CASSYSLGLEQFF. The CDR3 DNA follows: TGTGCCAGCAGTTACTCTCTGGGACTGGAGCAGTTCTTC.

The chain carries TRBV5-6 and TRBJ1-2; 7 bases are a match to TRBD1. Germline CDR1 reads SGHDT; CDR2 reads YYEEEE. CDR3 length equals 12 residues. V was pared by 0 bases and J by 9 bases, with 2 bases of the junction left unmatched. The CDR3 reads CASSLEQGRYTF. CDR3 nucleotide sequence: TGTGCCAGCAGCTTGGAACAGGGGCGCTACACCTTC.

With respect to this clone: At one boundary the junction diverges from the germline segment, which might be a read error. This sequence joins TRBV5-1 and TRBJ2-3, with D unclear. CDR3 length: 13 residues. Per the germline V gene, CDR1 is SGHRS and CDR2 is YFSETQ. The CDR3 sequence is CASRRQLTNTQYF. CDR3 DNA: TGCGCCAGCCGGCGGCAACTCACAAATACGCAGTATTTT.

The chain joins TRBV29-1 to TRBJ2-3; TRBD1 is a possible D gene (6 bases). The CDR3 sequence is 13 residues long. Germline lookup yields CDR1 SQVTM and CDR2 ANQGSEA. The V and J ends lost 3 bases and 0 bases respectively, with 7 bases between them. The CDR3 sequence: CSVERGSTDTQYF. The CDR3 DNA sequence: TGCAGCGTTGAGAGGGGGAGCACAGATACGCAGTATTTT.